One sample yielded the 14 T cell receptor beta chains listed below, sequenced in a study of blood T cell repertoires in COVID-19. Measured with immunoSEQ multiplex PCR; TCRdb has only the in-frame clones, and not every one. The table includes 95,000 to 150,000 clones, around 81% detected once. Sequenced: peripheral blood. These receptor sequences come from a man in his 70s with acute or convalescent COVID-19.

This rearrangement joins TRBV6-6 to TRBJ1-5; TRBD1 might be the D (6 bases). The CDR3 contains 15 residues. Trimming removed 6 bases at V and 4 bases at J, with 16 bases between. CDR1 MNHNY and CDR2 SVGAGI come from the germline V gene (reference sequence). As DNA, the CDR3 is TGTGCCAGCAGCCCCTTGGACAGCGAAAATCAGCCCCAGCATTTT. Amino acids: CASSPLDSENQPQHF.

The CDR3 is CASSYTRAQRTDTQYF. The CDR3 DNA sequence: TGTGCCAGCAGTTACACCAGGGCCCAACGCACAGATACGCAGTATTTT. The V gene is TRBV6-5, the J gene TRBJ2-3, with TRBD1 as a possible D gene (5 bases). Germline CDR1 MNHEY, CDR2 SVGAGI. The CDR3 extends over 16 amino acids. V lost 2 bases and J 1 base, leaving 13 bases between the germline ends.

This chain links TRBV6-1 with TRBJ1-2; no definite D call. Trimming shortened V by 1 base and J by 0 bases, and 6 bases separated the two germline ends. The length of the CDR3 is 14 residues. Germline values: CDR1 MNHNS, CDR2 SASEGT. The DNA for the CDR3 is TGTGCCAGCAGTGAAGGTGGAGCTAACTATGGCTACACCTTC. Protein product: CASSEGGANYGYTF.

The table lists this clone with a few counts. The chain carries TRBV11-2 and TRBJ2-7; 7 nucleotides agree with TRBD2. V was pared by 1 base and J by 6 bases, with 12 bases of the junction left unmatched. This CDR3 has 16 residues. CDR1 is SGHAT and CDR2 is FQNNGV in the germline V gene. Here the CDR3 reads CASSLAQPGLSSEQYF. In DNA, the CDR3 is TGTGCCAGCAGCTTAGCCCAACCGGGACTATCTTCCGAGCAGTACTTC.

V usage is TRBV7-2 and J usage is TRBJ1-1; 7 nucleotides match TRBD1. CDR3 length: 16 residues. Looked up from germline, CDR1 is SGHTA and CDR2 is FQGNSA. J lost 5 bases, V lost 4 bases, and 13 bases had no gene match. The CDR3 nucleotides are TGTGCCAGCAGCTCAATGAAGGGGGCCCGGGGGACTGAAGCTTTCTTT. This translates into CASSSMKGARGTEAFF.

The chain is built from TRBV5-1 and TRBJ2-1; 9 bases fit TRBD1. Losses at the gene ends were 3 bases for V and 7 bases for J; bases not matched to a gene: 11. Germline CDR1 is SGHRS and CDR2 is YFSETQ. The CDR3 has 16 residues. This CDR3 reads CASSSYLDRGGNEQFF. The CDR3 DNA sequence: TGCGCCAGCAGCTCCTACCTGGACAGGGGAGGAAATGAGCAGTTCTTC.

This clone was seen a handful of times. The J gene is TRBJ1-1, the V gene TRBV11-3; perhaps TRBD1 as D (6 bases). The CDR3 is made up of 13 amino acids. Germline values: CDR1 SGHNT, CDR2 YENEEA. The V and J ends lost 5 bases and 6 bases respectively, with 13 bases between them. The CDR3 is CASSPRGRAEAFF. CDR3 bases: TGTGCCAGCAGCCCCAGGGGACGGGCTGAAGCTTTCTTT.

The chain employs TRBV7-2 and TRBJ1-4, with a weak D call TRBD1 (5 bases). This CDR3 spans 14 amino acids. Looked up from germline, CDR1 is SGHTA and CDR2 is FQGNSA. Trimming shortened V by 5 bases and J by 6 bases, and 13 bases separated the two germline ends. CDR3 amino acids: CASSGGLLYEKLFF. The CDR3 DNA is TGTGCCAGCAGCGGGGGACTGTTGTATGAAAAACTGTTTTTT.

This clone has a count of ten or more. The chain uses TRBV10-3 and TRBJ1-2, with 8 positions matching TRBD1. The CDR3 is made up of 14 amino acids. After removal of 6 bases from V and 8 bases from J, the junction contained 11 bases not matched to a gene. Germline CDR1 reads ENHRY; CDR2 reads SYGVKD. The chain's CDR3 is CAIRNRTGTDGYTF. CDR3 sequence (DNA): TGTGCCATCAGAAACCGGACAGGGACAGACGGCTACACCTTC.

The V and J genes are TRBV9 and TRBJ1-4; 7 nucleotides match TRBD1. CDR1 is SGDLS, CDR2 YYNGEE, per germline. The CDR3 has 15 residues. Germline trimming cut 0 bases from V and 8 bases from J; bases unmatched to any gene: 7. CDR3 sequence: CASSVVGTVGEKLFF. In nucleotides, the CDR3 is TGTGCCAGCAGCGTAGTCGGGACAGTAGGAGAAAAACTGTTTTTT.

The chain is built from TRBV7-2 and TRBJ1-1; a possible D gene is TRBD1 (6 bases). Germline CDR1 is SGHTA and CDR2 is FQGNSA. The CDR3 sequence is 15 residues long. V lost 1 base, J lost 1 base, and 10 bases lay in between. The CDR3 nucleotides read TGTGCCAGCAGCTTAGAAGGGACACCGAACACTGAAGCTTTCTTT. Its protein product is CASSLEGTPNTEAFF.

The chain employs TRBV28 and TRBJ2-7, with 8 positions matching TRBD1. Trimming removed 3 bases from V and 4 bases from J; junction bases left unmatched: 5. The CDR3 extends over 14 amino acids. The V gene's germline CDR1 is MDHEN and CDR2 SYDVKM. The CDR3: CASSFGTGRYEQYF. The CDR3 DNA is TGTGCCAGCAGTTTTGGGACAGGCAGATACGAGCAGTACTTC. The full variable domain, in which reference TRBV28 and TRBJ2-7 provide the parts outside the CDR3, is DVKVTQSSRYLVKRTGEKVFLECVQDMDHENMFWYRQDPGLGLRLIYFSYDVKMKEKGDIPEGYSVSREKKERFSLILESASTNQTSMYLCASSFGTGRYEQYFGPGTRLTVT.

CDR3 sequence (DNA): TGCGCCAGCAGCTTGGGGACTAGCGGGGGGTCCGGGTACAATGAGCAGTTCTTC. Its translation: CASSLGTSGGSGYNEQFF. V usage is TRBV5-1 and J usage is TRBJ2-1; 14 bases line up with TRBD2. V gave up 0 bases and J gave up 4 bases; unmatched junction bases: 6. In germline, CDR1 is SGHRS, CDR2 YFSETQ. CDR3 size: 18 residues.

The J gene is TRBJ2-7, the V gene TRBV15; D may be TRBD1 (5 bases). The CDR3 totals 14 residues. CDR1 is LNHNV, CDR2 YYDKDF, per germline (reference sequence). The V and J ends lost 1 base and 6 bases respectively, with 13 bases between them. The CDR3 region is CATSRADSFAEQYF. CDR3 in DNA: TGTGCCACCAGCAGAGCCGACAGCTTCGCCGAGCAGTACTTC.